Below are 22 T cell receptor beta chains sequenced from a single sample in a study of T cell responses to AZD1222 COVID-19 vaccine. Repertoires were generated with immunoSEQ multiplex PCR, while TCRdb's copy carries only in-frame clones and drops some. The table records some 71,000 clones, about 89% of them present only once. The specimen comprised peripheral blood, sampled 28 days after the second AZD1222 dose. Every receptor here comes from an adult who received the AZD1222 COVID-19 vaccine.

J is TRBJ1-1 and V is TRBV7-9, with D possibly matching TRBD1 (6 bases). CDR3 length equals 16 residues. The V and J ends lost 5 bases and 1 base respectively, with 17 bases between them. CDR1 and CDR2 from the germline V gene are SEHNR and FQNEAQ (reference sequence). CDR3 DNA: TGTGCCAGCAGCCCTCCCGGGGGGCAGAAGAACACTGAAGCTTTCTTT. Its protein is CASSPPGGQKNTEAFF.

The V and J genes are TRBV2 and TRBJ2-7; D might be TRBD1 (6 bases). The germline gives CDR1 SNHLY, CDR2 FYNNEI. The V and J ends lost 7 bases and 5 bases respectively, with 21 bases between them. This CDR3 is 15 amino acids long. The CDR3 region is CASNVQGLSVDEQYF. The CDR3 DNA follows: TGTGCCAGCAATGTACAGGGCCTCTCTGTAGACGAGCAGTACTTC.

In this sample, this clone turned up once. V and J are TRBV11-2 and TRBJ1-2; possibly TRBD1 for D (6 bases). The CDR3 covers 14 residues. CDR1 is SGHAT and CDR2 is FQNNGV in the germline V gene. Trimming took off 5 bases at V and 5 bases at J, with 15 bases between the two ends. The CDR3, as DNA: TGTGCCAGCAGCCAATCGGGACACCTGTATGGCTACACCTTC. Encoded protein: CASSQSGHLYGYTF.

V gene TRBV21-1 combines with J gene TRBJ2-5; TRBD2, as called in the table, went unchecked against the DNA. TRBV21-1 is designated a pseudogene. The length of the CDR3 is 14 residues. The CDR3 sequence is CASSEEGLIKTQYF. In nucleotides, the CDR3 is TGTGCCAGCAGCGAGGAGGGCCTTATAAAGACCCAGTACTTC.

This chain links TRBV12-5 with TRBJ2-5; D ambiguous. Trimming removed 1 base from V and 4 bases from J, with 7 bases in between. CDR3 size: 13 residues. CDR1 is LGHNT and CDR2 is FRNRAP in the germline V gene. CDR3 sequence: CASGLGQLETQYF. The CDR3 nucleotides are TGTGCTAGTGGTTTGGGCCAGTTAGAGACCCAGTACTTC.

This chain connects TRBV15 to TRBJ1-6; 8 bases are shared with TRBD1. Losses at the gene ends were 4 bases for V and 8 bases for J; bases not matched to a gene: 4. CDR3 length equals 14 residues. CDR1 LNHNV and CDR2 YYDKDF come from the germline V gene (reference sequence). In DNA form, the CDR3 reads TGTGCCACCAGCACCGACAGGGGATATTCACCCCTCCACTTT. Protein: CATSTDRGYSPLHF.

The chain joins TRBV30 to TRBJ1-3; D remains ambiguous. Trimming shortened V by 2 bases and J by 2 bases, and 7 bases separated the two germline ends. CDR3 length equals 13 residues. Per the germline V gene, CDR1 is GTSNPN and CDR2 is SVGIG (reference sequence). DNA of the CDR3: TGTGCCTGGAGTCGTGGCCCTGGAAACACCATATATTTT. Translation gives CAWSRGPGNTIYF.

The chain employs TRBV18 and TRBJ2-7; weak D call: TRBD1 (6 bases). The CDR3 covers 16 residues. The V and J ends lost 0 bases and 5 bases respectively, with 17 bases between them. Per the germline V gene, CDR1 is KGHSH and CDR2 is LQKENI. The CDR3 DNA is TGTGCCAGCTCACCACCTACAGGGCGCTATCGTAACGAGCAGTACTTC. This codes for CASSPPTGRYRNEQYF.

A note on this clone: This specimen includes other DNA sequences encoding the same CDR3. The chain uses TRBV10-3 and TRBJ1-1, with 10 bases that match TRBD1. Germline V gene sequence: CDR1 ENHRY, CDR2 SYGVKD. Losses at the gene ends were 3 bases for V and 5 bases for J; bases not matched to a gene: 3. This CDR3 is 14 amino acids long. CDR3 in DNA: TGTGCCATCAGTGATCGGGACAGGGGAACTGAAGCTTTCTTT. Translated: CAISDRDRGTEAFF.

The genes are TRBV21-1 and TRBJ1-5. TRBV21-1 is listed as a pseudogene. The CDR3 length is 14 residues. The chain's CDR3 is CASSIDSGFQAQHF. In DNA, the CDR3 is TGTGCCAGCAGCATTGACAGCGGGTTCCAGGCCCAGCATTTT.

The V call is TRBV6-5, the J call TRBJ1-4; 7 bases agree with TRBD1. CDR3 length equals 16 residues. V lost 3 bases to trimming and J lost 3 bases; unmatched junction nucleotides: 7. The V gene's germline CDR1 is MNHEY and CDR2 SVGAGI. CDR3 coding DNA: TGTGCCAGCAGTTATCGCAGGGGGGTTGCTAATGAAAAACTGTTTTTT. Amino acids: CASSYRRGVANEKLFF.

This clone was seen only once. The chain is built from TRBV5-1 and TRBJ1-3, with D uncertain. The CDR3 has 16 amino acids. CDR1 and CDR2 from the germline V gene are SGHRS and YFSETQ. V was trimmed by 0 bases and J by 0 bases, leaving 10 bases between them. CDR3: CASSLEGLPSGNTIYF. CDR3 nucleotide sequence: TGCGCCAGCAGCTTGGAAGGACTCCCCTCTGGAAACACCATATATTTT.

The V and J genes are TRBV11-1 and TRBJ2-7, with 7 positions matching TRBD1. The CDR3 loop spans 12 amino acids. Germline assignment: CDR1 SGHAT and CDR2 FQDESV (reference sequence). Germline trimming cut 6 bases from V and 5 bases from J; bases unmatched to any gene: 4. This chain's CDR3 is CASSYRGHEQYF. CDR3 DNA: TGTGCCAGCAGTTACAGGGGCCACGAGCAGTACTTC.

The rearrangement uses TRBV5-5 and TRBJ2-1; 9 bases line up with TRBD2. This CDR3 is 15 amino acids long. The germline CDR1 and CDR2 sequences are SGHKS and YYEKEE (reference sequence). J gave up 9 bases and V 0 bases, and 7 bases lay outside the gene matches. This CDR3 reads CASSLAAGLAGEQFF. DNA of the CDR3: TGTGCCAGCAGCTTGGCCGCGGGACTAGCAGGTGAGCAGTTCTTC.

The J gene is TRBJ2-7, the V gene TRBV2, with D possibly matching TRBD2 (6 bases). Trimming removed 7 bases from V and 4 bases from J, with 17 bases in between. Germline assignment: CDR1 SNHLY and CDR2 FYNNEI. The CDR3 has 14 amino acids. DNA of the CDR3: TGTGCCAGCATCCGCCCCGGGACTCAGTACGAGCAGTACTTC. This sequence encodes CASIRPGTQYEQYF.

This chain connects TRBV5-1 to TRBJ1-2, with D perhaps matching TRBD1 (5 bases). The CDR3 runs to 14 residues. Trimming took off 0 bases at V and 4 bases at J, with 10 bases between the two ends. CDR1 SGHRS and CDR2 YFSETQ come from the germline V gene. CDR3 sequence (DNA): TGCGCCAGCAGCTTGGAGCCGCAGGGCTATGGCTACACCTTC. It translates to CASSLEPQGYGYTF.

The chain is built from TRBV5-5 and TRBJ1-1; no definite D call. Germline CDR1 and CDR2: SGHKS and YYEKEE (reference sequence). Trimming stripped 0 bases from V and 8 bases from J, with 11 bases between. The CDR3 contains 13 residues. In nucleotides, the CDR3 is TGTGCCAGCAGCTTGGAACCGGGAGCCGAAGCTTTCTTT. Translation: CASSLEPGAEAFF.

V gene TRBV12-3 or TRBV12-4 combines with J gene TRBJ1-5; D is uncertain. V lost 6 bases to trimming and J lost 9 bases, with 15 bases between them. The CDR3 covers 13 residues. CDR3 DNA: TGTGCCAGCAGGGCCGACACGCAAAGGCCCCAGCATTTT. Translation gives CASRADTQRPQHF.

The rearrangement joins TRBV28 to TRBJ1-1, with no clear D. The length of the CDR3 is 17 residues. The ends were cut back, 4 bases at V and 2 bases at J, with 20 bases in the middle. The germline V gene encodes CDR1 MDHEN and CDR2 SYDVKM. The CDR3 here is CASSSTLAPSRNTEAFF. In DNA form, the CDR3 reads TGTGCCAGCAGTTCGACTTTGGCCCCGAGCCGTAACACTGAAGCTTTCTTT.

V gene TRBV27 combines with J gene TRBJ2-1; 10 bases match TRBD1. This CDR3 comprises 16 residues. Losses at the gene ends were 5 bases for V and 2 bases for J; bases not matched to a gene: 6. The germline V gene encodes CDR1 MNHEY and CDR2 SMNVEV (reference sequence). The CDR3 spells CASSPTGGATYNEQFF. The DNA for the CDR3 is TGTGCCAGCAGTCCGACAGGGGGCGCGACCTACAATGAGCAGTTCTTC.

The chain combines TRBV28 with TRBJ1-2; D gene ambiguous. The CDR3 has 16 amino acids. V lost 5 bases, J lost 1 base, and 17 bases lay in between. Germline V gives CDR1 MDHEN, CDR2 SYDVKM. CDR3 residues: CASSPPVLGDNYGYTF. CDR3 DNA: TGTGCCAGCAGTCCCCCCGTTCTGGGTGATAACTATGGCTACACCTTC.

The chain combines TRBV28 with TRBJ2-7; 10 positions match TRBD1. The V gene's germline CDR1 is MDHEN and CDR2 SYDVKM. The CDR3 is made up of 13 amino acids. CDR3 DNA sequence: TGTGCAATCACCCCGGACAGGGGGTTTGAGCAGTACTTC. Protein product: CAITPDRGFEQYF. The variable domain in full, with the rest retrieved from reference TRBV28 and TRBJ2-7, is DVKVTQSSRYLVKRTGEKVFLECVQDMDHENMFWYRQDPGLGLRLIYFSYDVKMKEKGDIPEGYSVSREKKERFSLILESASTNQTSMYLCAITPDRGFEQYFGPGTRLTVT.